This paragraph covers one T cell receptor beta chain sequence. The antigen is unknown. V was pared by 1 base and J by 0 bases, with 9 bases of the junction left unmatched. The germline CDR1 and CDR2 sequences are MGHRA and YSYEKL. The CDR3 runs to 19 residues. The data were obtained in a study of cytomegalovirus exposure and HLA in healthy donors. Study-wide results and limits: Some segments of the V type, notably TRBV6-2 and TRBV6-3, were excluded as indistinguishable.

The PCR made use of 60 Vbeta and 13 Jbeta primers. Sequencing was performed with immunoSEQ multiplex PCR; in TCRdb, only in-frame clones are kept and a portion is missing. The sample shows over 40,000 clones, 87% of them seen only once. Sequencing input: PBMCs. The receptor's source is a woman aged 40 to 50 in good health and CMV-seropositive. The J gene is TRBJ2-2, the V gene TRBV4-1; 9 positions agree with TRBD2. The CDR3 spells CASSQGPLTSGANTGELFF. CDR3 in DNA: TGCGCCAGCAGCCAAGGGCCCCTGACTAGCGGAGCGAACACCGGGGAGCTGTTTTTT.